This T cell receptor (beta chain) was recovered during a study of immune evolution from preneoplasia to lung adenocarcinoma. Study results and caveats: Later-stage lesions seemingly showed higher T cell density and diversity than normal lung.

V dropped 3 bases and J dropped 2; count of bases not matched to a gene: 10. The germline V gene has CDR1 SGHNT and CDR2 YENEEA. The length of the CDR3 is 18 residues. Each case's diagnosis was confirmed by two pathologists on H&E. The repertoire was sequenced with immunoSEQ multiplex PCR; TCRdb's copy has only in-frame clones and lacks some. Here the sample spans 37,000 or so clones, roughly four fifths being singletons. This clone was recorded a few times. Its antigen is not known. The chain combines TRBV11-3 with TRBJ2-3; 11 positions match TRBD2. The sequenced sample consisted of FFPE invasive lung adenocarcinoma tissue. This receptor was taken from a person between 60 and 70 years old with lung adenocarcinoma. The CDR3 DNA reads as TGTGCCAGCAGCTTCGATGCCGATAGCGGGAGGGCCACAGATACGCAGTATTTT. Translation gives CASSFDADSGRATDTQYF.